The 9 T cell receptor beta chains reported below all come from one sample, sequenced in a study of T-cell memory formation after mild COVID-19. TCRdb independently ran MiXCR on the 5' RACE reads; one entry per CDR3 protein. Seen here are 190,000 or so distinct CDR3 sequences, more than 25% observed once, and the top ten hold more than 9.5%. Sequenced material: PBMCs or a T cell subset sorted from them (not recorded which). The receptors originated from an adult woman who had mild COVID-19 (a few samples of this study predate the infection). Cell type and time point are not known.

This clonotype has a handful of counts. V gene TRBV12-3 or TRBV12-4 combines with J gene TRBJ1-2; TRBD1 might be the D (5 bases). The CDR3 is 15 residues long. V lost 6 bases, J lost 2 bases, and 16 bases lay in between. The CDR3 is CASRSTRGGNYGYTF. In nucleotides, the CDR3 is TGTGCCAGCAGATCAACTCGGGGCGGGAACTATGGCTACACCTTC.

This clonotype was seen a handful of times. V is TRBV30 and J is TRBJ2-1, with D unresolved. CDR1 is GTSNPN and CDR2 is SVGIG in the germline V gene (reference sequence). V was clipped by 4 bases and J by 8 bases, with 12 bases between them. This CDR3 contains 12 residues. CDR3 sequence reads: CAWTGPGDEQFF. The CDR3 DNA sequence: TGTGCCTGGACAGGTCCAGGCGATGAGCAGTTCTTC.

This clonotype has just a few counts. The DNA for the CDR3 is TGTGCCAGCAGCTTAACCGGGAGGTGGTATGAGCAGTTCTTC. Protein: CASSLTGRWYEQFF. This chain connects TRBV11-2 to TRBJ2-1; 7 bases agree with TRBD2. The CDR3 has 14 amino acids. The V and J ends lost 2 bases and 8 bases, in that order; junction bases with no gene match: 6. The germline CDR1 and CDR2 sequences are SGHAT and FQNNGV.

This chain connects TRBV23-1 to TRBJ1-5; 9 nucleotides line up with TRBD1. TRBV23-1 is flagged as an ORF with uncertain function. This CDR3 comprises 16 residues. V lost 4 bases to trimming and J lost 3 bases; unmatched junction nucleotides: 7. The CDR3 region has the DNA TGCGCCAGCAGTCTTGCGACAGGGGGTGACAATCAGCCCCAGCATTTT. Residues: CASSLATGGDNQPQHF.

The rearrangement links TRBV6-1 to TRBJ2-5; the D is unclear. Deletions cut 7 bases from V and 4 bases from J, with 10 bases between. The V gene's germline CDR1 is MNHNS and CDR2 SASEGT. The CDR3 is 12 amino acids. Here the CDR3 reads CASTWSSETQYF. The CDR3 region has the DNA TGTGCCAGCACCTGGAGCTCAGAGACCCAGTACTTC.

J is TRBJ2-7 and V is TRBV3-1; D possibly corresponds to TRBD1 (6 bases). Trimming removed 4 bases from V and 3 bases from J, with 10 bases in between. CDR3 size: 13 residues. Germline CDR1 reads LGHDT; CDR2 reads YNNKEL (reference sequence). The CDR3 region is CASSPNRVYEQYF. The CDR3 nucleotides read TGTGCCAGCAGCCCCAACAGGGTCTACGAGCAGTACTTC.

The chain is built from TRBV11-2 and TRBJ1-2; no clear D gene. Trimming took off 1 base at V and 5 bases at J, with 8 bases between the two ends. The germline V gene encodes CDR1 SGHAT and CDR2 FQNNGV. The CDR3 sequence is 13 residues long. CDR3 DNA: TGTGCCAGCAGCTTAGGAACCACATATGGCTACACCTTC. This sequence encodes CASSLGTTYGYTF.

This clonotype showed up just a few times. V gene TRBV7-8 combines with J gene TRBJ2-5; 9 nucleotides line up with TRBD1. V gave up 4 bases and J gave up 4 bases; unmatched junction bases: 7. The germline V gene encodes CDR1 SGHVS and CDR2 FQNEAQ. The CDR3 runs 15 residues. CDR3 nucleotides: TGTGCCAGCAGCTCAGCGAGGGACAGGGTAGAGACCCAGTACTTC. This sequence encodes CASSSARDRVETQYF.

This rearrangement joins TRBV3-1 to TRBJ2-7, with 11 positions matching TRBD1. V was pared by 3 bases and J by 2 bases, with 3 bases of the junction left unmatched. CDR1 is LGHDT and CDR2 is YNNKEL in the germline V gene (reference sequence). This CDR3 comprises 15 residues. This CDR3 is CASSQADRGPYEQYF. CDR3 nucleotides: TGTGCCAGCAGCCAGGCGGACAGGGGGCCCTACGAGCAGTACTTC.